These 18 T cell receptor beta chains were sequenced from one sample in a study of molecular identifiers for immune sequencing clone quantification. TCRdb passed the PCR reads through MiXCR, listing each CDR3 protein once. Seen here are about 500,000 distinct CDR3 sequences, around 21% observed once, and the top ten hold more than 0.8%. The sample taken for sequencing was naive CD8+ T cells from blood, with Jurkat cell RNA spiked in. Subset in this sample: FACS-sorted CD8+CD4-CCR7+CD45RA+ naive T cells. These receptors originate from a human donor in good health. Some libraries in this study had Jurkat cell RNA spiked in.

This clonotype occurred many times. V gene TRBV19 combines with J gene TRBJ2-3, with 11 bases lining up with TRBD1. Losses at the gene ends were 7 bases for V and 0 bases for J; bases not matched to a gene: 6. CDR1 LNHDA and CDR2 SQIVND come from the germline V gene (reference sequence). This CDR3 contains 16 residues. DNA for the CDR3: TGTGCCAGTATAAACTGGGACAGGGGGAGCACAGATACGCAGTATTTT. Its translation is CASINWDRGSTDTQYF. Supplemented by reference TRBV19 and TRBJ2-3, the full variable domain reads DGGITQSPKYLFRKEGQNVTLSCEQNLNHDAMYWYRQDPGQGLRLIYYSQIVNDFQKGDIAEGYSVSREKKESFPLTVTSAQKNPTAFYLCASINWDRGSTDTQYFGPGTRLTVL.

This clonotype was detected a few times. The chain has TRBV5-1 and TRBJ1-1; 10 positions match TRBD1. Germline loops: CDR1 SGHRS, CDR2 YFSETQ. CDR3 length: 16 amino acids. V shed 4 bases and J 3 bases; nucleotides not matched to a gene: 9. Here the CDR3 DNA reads TGCGCCAGCAGCACACCCGGGACAGGGGTTTACACTGAAGCTTTCTTT. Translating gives CASSTPGTGVYTEAFF.

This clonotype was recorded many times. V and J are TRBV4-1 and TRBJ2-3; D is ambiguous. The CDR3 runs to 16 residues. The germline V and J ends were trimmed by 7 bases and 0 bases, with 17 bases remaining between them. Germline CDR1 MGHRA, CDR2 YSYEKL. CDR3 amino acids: CASKTLPGTSTDTQYF. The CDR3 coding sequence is TGCGCCAGCAAAACCCTACCAGGAACTAGCACAGATACGCAGTATTTT.

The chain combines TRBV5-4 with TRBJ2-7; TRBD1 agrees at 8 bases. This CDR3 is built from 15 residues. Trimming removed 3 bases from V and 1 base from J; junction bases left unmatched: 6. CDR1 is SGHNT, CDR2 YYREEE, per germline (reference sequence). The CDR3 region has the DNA TGTGCCAGCAGCTCGACCACAGGGGGGTCCTACGAGCAGTACTTC. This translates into CASSSTTGGSYEQYF.

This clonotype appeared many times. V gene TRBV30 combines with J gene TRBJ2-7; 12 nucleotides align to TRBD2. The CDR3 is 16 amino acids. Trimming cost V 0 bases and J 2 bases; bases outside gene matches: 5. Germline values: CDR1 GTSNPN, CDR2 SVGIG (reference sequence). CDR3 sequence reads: CAWSVRTSGNTYEQYF. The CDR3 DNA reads TGTGCCTGGAGTGTCCGGACTAGCGGGAATACCTACGAGCAGTACTTC.

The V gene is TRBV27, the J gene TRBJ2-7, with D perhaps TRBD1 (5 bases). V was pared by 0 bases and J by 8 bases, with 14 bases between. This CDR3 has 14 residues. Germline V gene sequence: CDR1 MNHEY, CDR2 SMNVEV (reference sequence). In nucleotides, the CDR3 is TGTGCCAGCAGTTTATCGTCCAGGGTGGACAAGCAGTACTTC. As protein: CASSLSSRVDKQYF.

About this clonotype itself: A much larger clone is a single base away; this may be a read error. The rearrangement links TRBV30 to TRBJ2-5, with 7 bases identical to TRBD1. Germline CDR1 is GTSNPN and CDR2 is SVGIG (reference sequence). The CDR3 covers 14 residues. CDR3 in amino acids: CAWSVRTGEETQHF. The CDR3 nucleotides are TGTGCCTGGAGTGTACGCACAGGGGAAGAGACCCAGCACTTC. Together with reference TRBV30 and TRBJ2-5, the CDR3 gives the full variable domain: SQTIHQWPATLVQPVGSPLSLECTVEGTSNPNLYWYRQAAGRGLQLLFYSVGIGQISSEVPQNLSASRPQDRQFILSSKKLLLSDSGFYLCAWSVRTGEETQHFGPGTRLLVL.

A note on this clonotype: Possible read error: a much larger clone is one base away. The CDR3 bases are TGTGCCAGCATCCCTTCCATTAATCAGCCCCAGCATTTT. This translates into CASIPSINQPQHF. The chain uses TRBV12-3 or TRBV12-4 and TRBJ1-5; D remains ambiguous. Trimming left V 7 bases short and J 4 bases short, with 11 bases between. CDR3 length: 13 amino acids.

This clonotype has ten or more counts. The CDR3 here is CASYRQGASQPQHF. Here the CDR3 DNA reads TGTGCCAGCTACCGACAAGGAGCAAGTCAGCCCCAGCATTTT. The chain couples TRBV27 to TRBJ1-5; D is uncertain. Deletions cut 8 bases from V and 6 bases from J, with 17 bases between. Per germline, CDR1 MNHEY and CDR2 SMNVEV (reference sequence). CDR3 length equals 14 residues.

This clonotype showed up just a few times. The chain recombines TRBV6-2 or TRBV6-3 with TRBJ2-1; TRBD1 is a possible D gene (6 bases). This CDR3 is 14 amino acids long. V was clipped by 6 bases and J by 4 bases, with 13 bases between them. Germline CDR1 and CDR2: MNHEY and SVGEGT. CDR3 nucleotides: TGTGCCAGCAGCCCCGGGACACAGTACAATGAGCAGTTCTTC. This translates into CASSPGTQYNEQFF.

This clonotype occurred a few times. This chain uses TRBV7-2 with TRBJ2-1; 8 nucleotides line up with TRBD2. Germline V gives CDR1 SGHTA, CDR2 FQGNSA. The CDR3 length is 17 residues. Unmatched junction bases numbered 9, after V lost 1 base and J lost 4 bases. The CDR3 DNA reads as TGTGCCAGCAGCTTAGACTCCGAGACTAGCGTTTACAATGAGCAGTTCTTC. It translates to CASSLDSETSVYNEQFF.

The CDR3 reads CASSYRDSGQPQHF. DNA of the CDR3: TGTGCCAGCAGCTACCGGGACAGTGGCCAGCCCCAGCATTTT. The rearrangement links TRBV5-8 to TRBJ1-5; 7 positions agree with TRBD1. CDR1 and CDR2 (germline): SGHTS, YDEGEE. The junction had 7 bases not matched to a gene; V was cut back by 3 bases and J by 7 bases. CDR3 length equals 14 residues.

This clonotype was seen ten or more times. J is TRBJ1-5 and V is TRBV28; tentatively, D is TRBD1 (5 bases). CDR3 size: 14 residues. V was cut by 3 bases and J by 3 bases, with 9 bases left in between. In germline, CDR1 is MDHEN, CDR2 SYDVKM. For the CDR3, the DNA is TGTGCCAGCAGTTTTGGGGGACTCAATCAGCCCCAGCATTTT. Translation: CASSFGGLNQPQHF.

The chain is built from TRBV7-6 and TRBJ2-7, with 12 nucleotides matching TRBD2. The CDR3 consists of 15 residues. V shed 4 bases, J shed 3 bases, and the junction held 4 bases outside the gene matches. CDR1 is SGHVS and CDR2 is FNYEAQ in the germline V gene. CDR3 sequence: CASSSWTSGDYEQYF. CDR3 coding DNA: TGTGCCAGCAGCTCTTGGACTAGCGGGGACTACGAGCAGTACTTC.

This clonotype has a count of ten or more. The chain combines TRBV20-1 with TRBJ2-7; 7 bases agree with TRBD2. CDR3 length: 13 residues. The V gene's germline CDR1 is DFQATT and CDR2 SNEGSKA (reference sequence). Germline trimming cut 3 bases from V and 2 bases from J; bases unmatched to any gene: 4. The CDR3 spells CSASGRLTYEQYF. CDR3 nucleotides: TGCAGTGCTAGCGGGAGGCTAACCTACGAGCAGTACTTC.

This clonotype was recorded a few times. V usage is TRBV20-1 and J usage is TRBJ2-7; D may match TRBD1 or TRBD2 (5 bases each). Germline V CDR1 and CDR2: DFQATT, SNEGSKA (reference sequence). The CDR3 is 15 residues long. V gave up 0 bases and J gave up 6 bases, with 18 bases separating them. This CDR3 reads CSARDRDDQVFEQYF. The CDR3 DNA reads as TGCAGTGCTAGAGATCGGGACGACCAAGTCTTCGAGCAGTACTTC.

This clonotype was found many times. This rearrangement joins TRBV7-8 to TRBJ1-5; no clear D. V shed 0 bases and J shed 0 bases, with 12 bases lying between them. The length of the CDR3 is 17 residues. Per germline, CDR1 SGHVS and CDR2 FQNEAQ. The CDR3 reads CASSLALRHYSNQPQHF. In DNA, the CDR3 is TGTGCCAGCAGCTTAGCCCTACGACACTATAGCAATCAGCCCCAGCATTTT.

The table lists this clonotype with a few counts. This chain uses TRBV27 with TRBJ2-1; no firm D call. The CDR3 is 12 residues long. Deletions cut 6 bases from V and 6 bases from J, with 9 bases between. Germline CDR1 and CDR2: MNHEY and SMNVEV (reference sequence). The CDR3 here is CASSPSPNEQFF. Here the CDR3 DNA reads TGTGCCAGCAGCCCGAGCCCCAATGAGCAGTTCTTC.